This TCR beta chain was obtained from a study of T cell repertoires in cytomegalovirus infection. Background on the study: Public TCR beta signatures marked donors with CMV infection and the matching HLA.

About this clonotype itself: Its target is unknown.

TCRdb itself ran the reads through MiXCR, one entry per CDR3 protein. Of almost 300,000 distinct CDR3 sequences in the sample, about 8.8% were seen once. General study findings and limits: Cumulated frequencies of public TCR beta families served to identify carriers of CMV plus the relevant HLA. CMV-specific TCR beta clonotypes restricted by HLA-C were the ones dominating the ex vivo response.

Trimming at V came to 3 bases and at J to 6 bases, leaving 4 bases not matched to a gene. This CDR3 contains 16 residues. Germline V gives CDR1 SEHNR, CDR2 FQNEAQ (reference sequence). The V and J genes are TRBV7-9 and TRBJ2-1; 14 nucleotides align to TRBD2. The sequence was collected from a human donor in good health (CMV status not recorded). Some clones in this sample may be carry-over from other donors' samples. The source material was PBMCs. CDR3 in amino acids: CASSLTSGGGANEQFF. CDR3 coding DNA: TGTGCCAGCAGCTTGACTAGCGGGGGGGGGGCCAATGAGCAGTTCTTC.